This TCR beta chain was captured by sequencing in a study of beta chain features in type 1 diabetes. Points from the study as a whole: Moderate but significant shortening of TCRB CDR3s was recorded in all four CD4+ subsets from Type 1 diabetes patients.

On this clone: Its antigen is unidentified.

The whole isolated RNA underwent reverse transcription, so sequencing captured expressed TCRB transcripts. Method: immunoSEQ multiplex PCR; TCRdb's copy keeps in-frame clones and lacks some. The data hold 250,000 to 350,000 clones, with more than 13% observed a single time. Trimming took 3 bases from V and 3 from J, leaving 13 bases between them. Germline V gene lookup returns CDR1 SGHTA and CDR2 FQGTGA. The CDR3 runs to 15 residues. The chain is built from TRBV7-3 and TRBJ2-3, with D maybe TRBD1 (6 bases). This clonotype was sampled from a man aged 25-45 years with type 1 diabetes. Source material: naive CD4+ T cells from blood. This chain's CDR3 is CASSFSGGQTDTQYF. The DNA for the CDR3 is TGTGCCAGCAGCTTCTCGGGCGGACAGACAGATACGCAGTATTTT.